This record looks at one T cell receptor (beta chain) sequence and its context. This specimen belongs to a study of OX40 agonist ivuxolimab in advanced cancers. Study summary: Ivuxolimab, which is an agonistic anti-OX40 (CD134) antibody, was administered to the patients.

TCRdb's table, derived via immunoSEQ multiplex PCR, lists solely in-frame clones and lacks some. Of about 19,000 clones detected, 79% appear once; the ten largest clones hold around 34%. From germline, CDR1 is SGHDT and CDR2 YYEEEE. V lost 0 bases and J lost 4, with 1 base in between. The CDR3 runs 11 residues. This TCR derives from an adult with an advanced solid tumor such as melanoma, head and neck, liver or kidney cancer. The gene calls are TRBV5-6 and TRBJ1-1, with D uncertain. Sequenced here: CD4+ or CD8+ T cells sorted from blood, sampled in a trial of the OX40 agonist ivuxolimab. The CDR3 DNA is TGTGCCAGCAGCTTGGGCACTGAAGCTTTCTTT. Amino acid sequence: CASSLGTEAFF. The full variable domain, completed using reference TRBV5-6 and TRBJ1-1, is DAGVTQSPTHLIKTRGQQVTLRCSPKSGHDTVSWYQQALGQGPQFIFQYYEEEERQRGNFPDRFSGHQFPNYSSELNVNALLLGDSALYLCASSLGTEAFFGQGTRLTVV.